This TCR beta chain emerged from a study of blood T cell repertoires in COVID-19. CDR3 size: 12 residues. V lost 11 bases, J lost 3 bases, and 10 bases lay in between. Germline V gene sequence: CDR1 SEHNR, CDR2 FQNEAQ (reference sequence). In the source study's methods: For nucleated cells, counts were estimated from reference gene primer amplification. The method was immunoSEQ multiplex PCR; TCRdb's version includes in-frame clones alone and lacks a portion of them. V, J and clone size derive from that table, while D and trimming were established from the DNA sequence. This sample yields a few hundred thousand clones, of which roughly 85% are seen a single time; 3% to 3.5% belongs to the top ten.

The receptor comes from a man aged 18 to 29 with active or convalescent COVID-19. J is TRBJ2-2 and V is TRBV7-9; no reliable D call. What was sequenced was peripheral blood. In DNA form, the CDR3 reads TGTGCCTCCCACCGAGACACCGGGGAGCTGTTTTTT. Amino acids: CASHRDTGELFF.